This section outlines one T cell receptor (beta chain) sequence together with its context. The protocol was immunoSEQ multiplex PCR, while the TCRdb copy is restricted to in-frame clones and leaves out a portion. This sample has 120,000 or so clones; about nine tenths occur once, and the top ten carry around 8.7%. The sample comes from a study of control samples from healthy donors and cancer patients. V was pared by 2 bases and J by 4 bases, with 9 bases between. The CDR3 extends over 14 amino acids. CDR1 is WNHNN and CDR2 is SYGVQD in the germline V gene (reference sequence). This rearrangement joins TRBV10-1 to TRBJ1-5; no clear D gene. Sequencing was carried out using blood. The sequence came from a man in his forties in good health. The CDR3 sequence: CASSEGSTNQPQHF. CDR3 sequence (DNA): TGCGCCAGCAGTGAGGGGTCTACGAATCAGCCCCAGCATTTT.